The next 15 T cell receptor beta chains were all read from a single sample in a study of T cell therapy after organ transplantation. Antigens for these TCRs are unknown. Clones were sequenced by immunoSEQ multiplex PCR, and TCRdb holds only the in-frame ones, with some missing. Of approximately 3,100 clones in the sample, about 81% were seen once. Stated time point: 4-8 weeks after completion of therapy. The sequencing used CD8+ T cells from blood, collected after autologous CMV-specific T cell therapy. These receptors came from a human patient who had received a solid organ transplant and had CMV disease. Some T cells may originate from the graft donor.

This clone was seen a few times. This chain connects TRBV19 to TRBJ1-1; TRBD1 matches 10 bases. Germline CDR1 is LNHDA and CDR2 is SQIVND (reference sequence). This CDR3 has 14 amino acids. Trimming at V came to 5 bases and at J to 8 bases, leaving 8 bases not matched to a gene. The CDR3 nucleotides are TGTGCCAGTAGTGTCGGGACAGGGGCCCAAGAAGCTTTCTTT. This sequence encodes CASSVGTGAQEAFF.

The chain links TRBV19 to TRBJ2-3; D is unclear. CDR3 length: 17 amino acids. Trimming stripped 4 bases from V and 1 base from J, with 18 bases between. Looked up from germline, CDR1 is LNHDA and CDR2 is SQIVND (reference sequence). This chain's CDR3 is CASSTPDAGRRTDTQYF. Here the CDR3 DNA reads TGTGCCAGTAGTACCCCGGACGCAGGTCGCCGCACAGATACGCAGTATTTT.

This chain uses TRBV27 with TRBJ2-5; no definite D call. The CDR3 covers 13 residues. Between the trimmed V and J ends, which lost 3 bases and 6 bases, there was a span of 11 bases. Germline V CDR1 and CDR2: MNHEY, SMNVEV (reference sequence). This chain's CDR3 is CASSLGWGKTQYF. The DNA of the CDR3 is TGTGCCAGCAGTTTGGGATGGGGAAAGACCCAGTACTTC.

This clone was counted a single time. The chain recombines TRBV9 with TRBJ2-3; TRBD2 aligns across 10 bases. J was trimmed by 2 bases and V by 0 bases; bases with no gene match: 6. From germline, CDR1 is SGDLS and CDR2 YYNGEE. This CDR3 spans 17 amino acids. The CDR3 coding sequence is TGTGCCAGCAGCGTAGAGGGTAGCGGGGGGCTCACAGATACGCAGTATTTT. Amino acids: CASSVEGSGGLTDTQYF.

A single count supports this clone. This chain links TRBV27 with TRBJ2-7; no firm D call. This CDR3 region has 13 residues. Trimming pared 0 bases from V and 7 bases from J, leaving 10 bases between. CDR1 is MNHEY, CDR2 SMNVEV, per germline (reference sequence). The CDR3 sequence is CASSLSPFREQYF. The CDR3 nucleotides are TGTGCCAGCAGTTTATCACCTTTCAGGGAGCAGTACTTC.

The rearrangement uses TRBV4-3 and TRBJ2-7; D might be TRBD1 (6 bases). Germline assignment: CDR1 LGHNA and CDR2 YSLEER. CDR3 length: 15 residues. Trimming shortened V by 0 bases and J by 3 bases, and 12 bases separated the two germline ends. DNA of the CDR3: TGCGCCAGCAGCCAAGATGCAGGGGCCGGCTACGAGCAGTACTTC. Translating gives CASSQDAGAGYEQYF.

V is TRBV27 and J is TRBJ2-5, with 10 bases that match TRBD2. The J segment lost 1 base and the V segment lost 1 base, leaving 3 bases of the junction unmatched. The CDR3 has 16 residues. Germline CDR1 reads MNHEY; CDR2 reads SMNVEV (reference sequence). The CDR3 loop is CASSLLASGGQETQYF. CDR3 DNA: TGTGCCAGCAGTTTATTGGCTAGCGGGGGCCAAGAGACCCAGTACTTC.

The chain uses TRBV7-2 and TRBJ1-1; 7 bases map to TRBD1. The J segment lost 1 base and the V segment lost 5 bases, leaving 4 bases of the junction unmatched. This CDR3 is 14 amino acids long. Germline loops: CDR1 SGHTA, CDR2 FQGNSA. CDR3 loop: CASSPRTGNTEAFF. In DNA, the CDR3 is TGTGCCAGCAGCCCCCGGACAGGGAACACTGAAGCTTTCTTT.

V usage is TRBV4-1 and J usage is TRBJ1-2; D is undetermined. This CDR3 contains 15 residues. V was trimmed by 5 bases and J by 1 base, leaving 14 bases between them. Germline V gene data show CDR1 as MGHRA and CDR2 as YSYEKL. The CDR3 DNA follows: TGCGCCAGCAGCGGTATTAACGTAGTTAACTATGGCTACACCTTC. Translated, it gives CASSGINVVNYGYTF.

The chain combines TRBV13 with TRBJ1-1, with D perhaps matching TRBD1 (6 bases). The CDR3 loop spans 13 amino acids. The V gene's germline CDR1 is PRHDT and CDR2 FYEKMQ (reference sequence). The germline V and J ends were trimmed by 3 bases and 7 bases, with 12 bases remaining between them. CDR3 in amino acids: CASSFAGGFEAFF. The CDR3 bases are TGTGCCAGCAGCTTCGCGGGGGGCTTTGAAGCTTTCTTT. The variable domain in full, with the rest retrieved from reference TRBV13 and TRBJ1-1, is AAGVIQSPRHLIKEKRETATLKCYPIPRHDTVYWYQQGPGQDPQFLISFYEKMQSDKGSIPDRFSAQQFSDYHSELNMSSLELGDSALYFCASSFAGGFEAFFGQGTRLTVV.

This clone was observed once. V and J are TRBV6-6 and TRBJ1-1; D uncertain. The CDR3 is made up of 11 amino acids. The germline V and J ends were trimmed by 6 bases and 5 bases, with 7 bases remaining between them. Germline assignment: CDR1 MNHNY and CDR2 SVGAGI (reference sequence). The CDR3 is CASRAGTEAFF. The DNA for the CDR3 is TGTGCCAGCAGGGCAGGTACTGAAGCTTTCTTT.

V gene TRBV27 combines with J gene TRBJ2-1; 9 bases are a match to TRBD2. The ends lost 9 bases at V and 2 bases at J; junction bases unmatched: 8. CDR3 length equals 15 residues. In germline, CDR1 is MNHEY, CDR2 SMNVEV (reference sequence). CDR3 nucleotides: TGTGCCAGTTCGGGACTAGCCCCCCCCTACAATGAGCAGTTCTTC. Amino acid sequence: CASSGLAPPYNEQFF.

The DNA of the CDR3 is TGTGCCAGCAGCTTAGGGCCAGGGGACCCATCAACTAATGAAAAACTGTTTTTT. Its protein product is CASSLGPGDPSTNEKLFF. The chain couples TRBV13 to TRBJ1-4, with TRBD1 as a possible D gene (6 bases). The ends were cut back, 0 bases at V and 0 bases at J, with 14 bases in the middle. The CDR3 sequence is 18 residues long. The V gene's germline CDR1 is PRHDT and CDR2 FYEKMQ (reference sequence).

The CDR3 sequence is CASSTYRGLGEQYF. The CDR3 nucleotides are TGTGCCAGCAGTACCTACAGGGGCCTCGGGGAGCAGTACTTC. The V and J genes are TRBV28 and TRBJ2-7; 7 bases align to TRBD1. Germline-derived CDR1 and CDR2 are MDHEN and SYDVKM. The CDR3 totals 14 residues. Losses at the gene ends were 5 bases for V and 7 bases for J; bases not matched to a gene: 11. Full variable domain (remainder filled in from reference TRBV28 and TRBJ2-7): DVKVTQSSRYLVKRTGEKVFLECVQDMDHENMFWYRQDPGLGLRLIYFSYDVKMKEKGDIPEGYSVSREKKERFSLILESASTNQTSMYLCASSTYRGLGEQYFGPGTRLTVT.

The CDR3 bases are TGTGCCAGTAGTATAGTCGAGGGCTCTGAAGCTTTCTTT. Its protein is CASSIVEGSEAFF. The rearrangement uses TRBV19 and TRBJ1-1; D unclear. Germline CDR1 LNHDA, CDR2 SQIVND (reference sequence). There are 13 residues in the CDR3. Trimming took 1 base from V and 6 from J, leaving 9 bases between them.